This TCR beta chain was recorded in a study of identical twins. Whole-study findings and limits: With monozygotic twins, out-of-frame TCR alpha sharing exceeded what models estimated. Whereas memory repertoires showed no such difference, abundant cord blood beta clonotypes carried fewer insertions. Beta out-of-frame twin sharing showed a weaker excess.

This clonotype occurred a few times. Its antigen is currently unknown. Germline V gives CDR1 MNHEY, CDR2 SMNVEV (reference sequence). J lost 5 bases, V lost 5 bases, and 6 bases had no gene match. This CDR3 contains 15 residues. A universal primer site was incorporated via template switching, and the cDNA contained unique molecular identifiers. TCRdb reprocessed the 5' RACE reads with MiXCR, giving one entry per CDR3 protein. The sample carries about 240,000 distinct CDR3 sequences, roughly 10% recorded once. The source material was memory T cells sorted from blood. This sequence joins TRBV27 and TRBJ1-1, with 12 positions matching TRBD1. The TCR was taken from a man between 50 and 59 years old in good health. The CDR3 nucleotides read TGTGCCAGCAGTGATGGGACAGGGGGCTTGACTGAAGCTTTCTTT. As protein: CASSDGTGGLTEAFF.